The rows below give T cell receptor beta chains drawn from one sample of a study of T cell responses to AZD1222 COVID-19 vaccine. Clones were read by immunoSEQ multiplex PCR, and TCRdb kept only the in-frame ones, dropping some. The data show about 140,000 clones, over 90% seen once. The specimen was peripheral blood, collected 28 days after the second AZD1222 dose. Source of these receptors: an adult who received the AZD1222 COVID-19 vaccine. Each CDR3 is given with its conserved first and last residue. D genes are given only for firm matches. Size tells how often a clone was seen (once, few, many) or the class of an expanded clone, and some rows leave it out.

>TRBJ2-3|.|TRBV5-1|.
TGCGCCAGCAGCTTGGCCGCAGATACGCAGTATTTT
CASSLAADTQYF
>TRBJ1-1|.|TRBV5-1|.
TGCGCCAGCAGCTTGGCCGGGACACCTACTGAAGCTTTCTTT
CASSLAGTPTEAFF
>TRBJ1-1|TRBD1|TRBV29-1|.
TGCAGCGTACAGGACAGGGGGCGGATGAACACTGAAGCTTTCTTT
CSVQDRGRMNTEAFF
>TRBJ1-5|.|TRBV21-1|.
TGTGCCAGCAGCAGTAACACCGGGACACACTCCCACCACAATCAGCCCCAGCATTTT
CASSSNTGTHSHHNQPQHF
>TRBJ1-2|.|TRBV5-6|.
TGTGCCAGCAGCTTGGTGAGGGCCGGAGGAGGCTACACCTTC
CASSLVRAGGGYTF
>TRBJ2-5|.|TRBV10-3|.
TGTGCCATCAGTGAGGTTTACGCGGCAGGAGAGACCCAGTACTTC
CAISEVYAAGETQYF
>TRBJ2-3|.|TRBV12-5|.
TGTGCTAGTGGCCAGCAGGGTGCAGATACGCAGTATTTT
CASGQQGADTQYF
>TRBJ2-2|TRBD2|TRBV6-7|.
TGTGCCAGCAAGATAGGACTAGCGGGATCCACCGGGGAGCTGTTTTTT
CASKIGLAGSTGELFF
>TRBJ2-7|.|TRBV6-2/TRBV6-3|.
TGTGCCAGCAGTTACGAGGTCTCAGGGAGGGAGCAGTACTTC
CASSYEVSGREQYF
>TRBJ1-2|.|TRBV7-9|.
TGTGCCAGCAGCTTTTGGCCGAATCAGGGAGAAGTTAACTATGGCTACACCTTC
CASSFWPNQGEVNYGYTF
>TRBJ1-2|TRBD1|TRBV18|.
TGTGCCAGCTCACCGGACAGGAACTATGGCTACACCTTC
CASSPDRNYGYTF
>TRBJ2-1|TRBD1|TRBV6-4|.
TGTGCCAGCGCCCCCGGGACAGGGGGCAATGAGCAGTTCTTC
CASAPGTGGNEQFF
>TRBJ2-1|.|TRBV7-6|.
TGTGCCAGCAGCCCCCCCTCGGCCTCCGGGAACAATGAGCAGTTCTTC
CASSPPSASGNNEQFF
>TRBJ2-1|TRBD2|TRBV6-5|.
TGTGCCAGCTTCCCGGCGGGAGCGTCCTACAATGAGCAGTTCTTC
CASFPAGASYNEQFF
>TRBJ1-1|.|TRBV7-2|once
TGTGCCAGCAGCTTAGACCCCGGCACTGAAGCTTTCTTT
CASSLDPGTEAFF
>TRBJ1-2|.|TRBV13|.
TGTGCCAGTCGCCAGGGGAGGAGTGGCTACACCTTC
CASRQGRSGYTF
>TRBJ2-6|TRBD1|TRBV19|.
TGTGCCAGCAACGACAGGGCTGGGGCCAACGTCCTGACTTTC
CASNDRAGANVLTF
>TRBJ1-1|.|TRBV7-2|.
TGTGCCAGCAGCCTCGGGGGTACAACGAACACTGAAGCTTTCTTT
CASSLGGTTNTEAFF
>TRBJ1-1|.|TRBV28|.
TGTGCCAGCAGTTTACAGGGAAGCACTGAAGCTTTCTTT
CASSLQGSTEAFF
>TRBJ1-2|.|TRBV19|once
TGTGCCAGTACGAGGGGCAACTATGGCTACACCTTC
CASTRGNYGYTF
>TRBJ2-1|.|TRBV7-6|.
TGTGCCAGCAGCTTAGTCGTCCAGGGAACCCGCAATGAGCAGTTCTTC
CASSLVVQGTRNEQFF
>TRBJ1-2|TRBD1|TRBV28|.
TGTGCCAGCAGTACGGGACAGGGGAGCGTAGACAACTATGGCTACACCTTC
CASSTGQGSVDNYGYTF
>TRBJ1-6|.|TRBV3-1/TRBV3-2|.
TGTGCCAGCAGCCAAGATCTGGTGAGCTCCTATAATTCACCCCTCCACTTT
CASSQDLVSSYNSPLHF
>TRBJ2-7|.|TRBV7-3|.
TGTGCCAGCAGCAACAACGTAGGCTACGAGCAGTACTTC
CASSNNVGYEQYF
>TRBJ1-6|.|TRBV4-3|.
TGCGCCAGCAGCCGCAGCGTCTATAATTCACCCCTCCACTTT
CASSRSVYNSPLHF
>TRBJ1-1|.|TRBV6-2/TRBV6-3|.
TGTGCCAGCAGTACGTCAGGAACCACTGAAGCTTTCTTT
CASSTSGTTEAFF
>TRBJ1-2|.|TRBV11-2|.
TGTGCCAGCAGCCCACCCCGGGCGAGGGGTGGCTACACCTTC
CASSPPRARGGYTF
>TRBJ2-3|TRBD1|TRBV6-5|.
TGTGCCAGCAGGGGACAGGTTTTTGAAACGCAGTATTTT
CASRGQVFETQYF
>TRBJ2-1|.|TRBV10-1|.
TGCGCCAGCAGTGAGTACTCCTTTGAGCAGTTCTTC
CASSEYSFEQFF
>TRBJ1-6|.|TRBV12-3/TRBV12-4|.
TGTGCCAGCAGAAGGGCTGGGAATTCACCCCTCCACTTT
CASRRAGNSPLHF
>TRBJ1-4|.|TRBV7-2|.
TGTGCCAGCAGCTTTACCAGGGGTGAAAAACTGTTTTTT
CASSFTRGEKLFF
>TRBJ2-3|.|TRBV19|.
TGTGCCAGTAGTTCCTCGACTACCCGCACAGATACGCAGTATTTT
CASSSSTTRTDTQYF
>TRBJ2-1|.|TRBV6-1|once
TGTGCCAGCAGTGAACAAAAAGCGGTTTACAATGAGCAGTTCTTC
CASSEQKAVYNEQFF
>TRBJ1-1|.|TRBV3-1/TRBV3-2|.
TGTGCCAGCAGCCAAGGTCTAGACACTGAAGCTTTCTTT
CASSQGLDTEAFF
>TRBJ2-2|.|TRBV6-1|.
TGTGCCAGCAGTGAATGGGCAGGGAACACCGGGGAGCTGTTTTTT
CASSEWAGNTGELFF
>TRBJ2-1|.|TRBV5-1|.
TGCGCCAGCAGCTGGTTGGATCCCGTGCTTTACAATGAGCAGTTCTTC
CASSWLDPVLYNEQFF
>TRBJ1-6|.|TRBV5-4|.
TGTGCCAGCAGCTTCACAGGGTCTTCACCCCTCCACTTT
CASSFTGSSPLHF
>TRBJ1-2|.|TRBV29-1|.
TGCAGCAAGTTGACGAACCTAGGGTATGGCTACACCTTC
CSKLTNLGYGYTF
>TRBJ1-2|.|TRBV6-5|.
TGTGCCAGCAGTTCCCTCGGGGCTGGAACGTTTGGCTACACCTTC
CASSSLGAGTFGYTF
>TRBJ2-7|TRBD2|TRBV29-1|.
TGCAGCGTTGAAAGAGGGGAGGGCTACGAGCAGTACTTC
CSVERGEGYEQYF
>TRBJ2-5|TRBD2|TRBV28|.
TGTGCCAGCAGTTCTAGCGGGGACCAAGAGACCCAGTACTTC
CASSSSGDQETQYF
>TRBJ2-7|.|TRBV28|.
TGTGCCAGCAGCCTGGACAGATACGAGCAGTACTTC
CASSLDRYEQYF
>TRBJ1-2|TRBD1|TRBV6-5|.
TGTGCCAGCAGTTCGGGACAGAAATATGGCTACACCTTC
CASSSGQKYGYTF
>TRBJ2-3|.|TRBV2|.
TGTGCCAGCAGTGAAGGAGTTCTAGTCCCAGATACGCAGTATTTT
CASSEGVLVPDTQYF
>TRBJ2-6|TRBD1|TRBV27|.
TGTGCCAGCAGTTCGGGGACAGGGAACTCTGGGGCCAACGTCCTGACTTTC
CASSSGTGNSGANVLTF
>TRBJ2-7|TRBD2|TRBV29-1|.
TGCAGCGTTGAAGGAAGGACTAGCGGGAGTTACGAGCAGTACTTC
CSVEGRTSGSYEQYF
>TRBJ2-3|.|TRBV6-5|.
TGTGCCAGCAGATCGACTAGGGGCACAGATACGCAGTATTTT
CASRSTRGTDTQYF
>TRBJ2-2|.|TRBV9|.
TGTGCCAGCAGCACCCTACAGGGAGGGACCGGGGAGCTGTTTTTT
CASSTLQGGTGELFF